These 22 T cell receptor beta chains were all obtained from the same sample, sequenced in a study of vaccination effects on CD4 cells after COVID-19. Antigen-specific CD4+ T cells were first expanded with viral peptide pools by the ViraFEST assay and only then sequenced. Once cultured for around 11 days, the cells underwent separation to obtain CD4+ T cells. Convalescent patients had PCR-confirmed SARS-CoV-2 infection between March and December 2020. TCRdb keeps only in-frame clones here, not all; method: immunoSEQ multiplex PCR. The sample has about 45,000 clones; approximately 70% are singletons. Their recognized antigens are unknown. The sequences come from CD4+ T cells from PBMCs cultured with a peptide pool, collected before COVID-19 vaccination. The source is a human donor who had a prior SARS-CoV-2 infection.

This clone has just a few counts. This sequence joins TRBV5-1 and TRBJ2-3, with 11 nucleotides matching TRBD2. Germline V gene data show CDR1 as SGHRS and CDR2 as YFSETQ. The CDR3 has 16 amino acids. V lost 0 bases to trimming and J lost 2 bases; unmatched junction nucleotides: 2. The CDR3 protein is CASSLGLAGPTDTQYF. The CDR3 coding sequence is TGCGCCAGCAGCTTGGGACTAGCGGGGCCCACAGATACGCAGTATTTT.

The V gene is TRBV13, the J gene TRBJ2-1, with no clear D. Germline CDR1 and CDR2: PRHDT and FYEKMQ (reference sequence). The CDR3 contains 15 residues. With 3 bases removed from V and 6 bases from J, the gap between germline ends came to 15 bases. DNA for the CDR3: TGTGCCAGCAGCTTTTTTCCTCGGCAGATCAATGAGCAGTTCTTC. Translation gives CASSFFPRQINEQFF.

Comment on this clone: This specimen includes other DNA sequences encoding the same CDR3. V usage is TRBV7-2 and J usage is TRBJ2-3; 11 bases line up with TRBD2. With 5 bases clipped from V and 6 bases from J, the junction kept 4 bases outside the gene matches. Per the germline V gene, CDR1 is SGHTA and CDR2 is FQGNSA. CDR3 length: 14 amino acids. The CDR3 reads CASSPSGRTDTQYF. CDR3 in DNA: TGTGCCAGCAGCCCTAGCGGGAGGACGGATACGCAGTATTTT.

As DNA, the CDR3 is TGCGCCAGCAGCGAGATGGGACTTAACACTGAAGCTTTCTTT. This codes for CASSEMGLNTEAFF. The J gene is TRBJ1-1, the V gene TRBV5-1, with TRBD1 as a possible D gene (5 bases). Germline V gives CDR1 SGHRS, CDR2 YFSETQ. Between the trimmed V and J ends, which lost 4 bases and 2 bases, there was a span of 12 bases. CDR3 length equals 14 residues.

The table lists this clone with a few counts. This rearrangement joins TRBV6-5 to TRBJ2-2; D might be TRBD2 (5 bases). The CDR3 contains 13 residues. The germline V and J ends were trimmed by 6 bases and 5 bases, with 10 bases remaining between them. Germline CDR1 is MNHEY and CDR2 is SVGAGI. As DNA, the CDR3 is TGTGCCAGCAGGATAGCGTCGACCGGGGAGCTGTTTTTT. Protein sequence: CASRIASTGELFF.

This chain joins TRBV7-6 and TRBJ1-1, with D perhaps matching TRBD1 (6 bases). The CDR3 covers 15 residues. In germline, CDR1 is SGHVS, CDR2 FNYEAQ. The V gene lost 5 bases and the J gene lost 4 bases, with 17 bases spanning the gap. CDR3 protein: CASSRQASTGTEAFF. CDR3 bases: TGTGCCAGCAGCAGACAGGCGTCTACGGGCACTGAAGCTTTCTTT. Combining the CDR3 with reference TRBV7-6 and TRBJ1-1 gives the whole variable domain GAGVSQSPRYKVTKRGQDVALRCDPISGHVSLYWYRQALGQGPEFLTYFNYEAQQDKSGLPNDRFSAERPEGSISTLTIQRTEQRDSAMYRCASSRQASTGTEAFFGQGTRLTVV.

The chain combines TRBV5-1 with TRBJ1-1; D is unresolved. V was cut by 6 bases and J by 1 base, with 10 bases left in between. Looked up from germline, CDR1 is SGHRS and CDR2 is YFSETQ. The length of the CDR3 is 13 residues. CDR3 protein: CASTRTGNTEAFF. CDR3 sequence (DNA): TGCGCCAGCACAAGGACGGGGAACACTGAAGCTTTCTTT.

The chain joins TRBV7-9 to TRBJ1-2; D gene ambiguous. The CDR3 extends over 14 amino acids. Germline CDR1 is SEHNR and CDR2 is FQNEAQ (reference sequence). The V and J ends lost 4 bases and 3 bases respectively, with 12 bases between them. CDR3 coding DNA: TGTGCCAGCAGCTCACTAGACAAGCACTATGGCTACACCTTC. Translated: CASSSLDKHYGYTF.

The rearrangement links TRBV3-1 (or the pseudogene TRBV3-2) to TRBJ1-2; TRBD1 is a possible D gene (5 bases). V dropped 2 bases and J dropped 10 bases, with 14 bases sitting between them. There are 13 residues in the CDR3. In germline, CDR1 is LGHDT, CDR2 YNNKEL (reference sequence). In DNA form, the CDR3 reads TGTGCCAGCAGCCAACGGGGCACTTTTGACTACACCTTC. Amino acid sequence: CASSQRGTFDYTF.

V is TRBV20-1 and J is TRBJ2-1, with 8 bases that match TRBD2. Per the germline V gene, CDR1 is DFQATT and CDR2 is SNEGSKA (reference sequence). The CDR3 is 17 residues long. Germline trimming cut 3 bases from V and 0 bases from J; bases unmatched to any gene: 10. CDR3: CSASGLAGPDSYNEQFF. In DNA, the CDR3 is TGCAGTGCTAGTGGGCTAGCGGGCCCCGACTCCTACAATGAGCAGTTCTTC.

The sample holds one count of this clone. The chain couples TRBV20-1 to TRBJ2-7, with TRBD2 matching 9 bases. The CDR3 loop spans 15 amino acids. V was clipped by 3 bases and J by 4 bases; unmatched bases: 10. The V gene's germline CDR1 is DFQATT and CDR2 SNEGSKA (reference sequence). CDR3 protein: CSASSLAGKMYEQYF. CDR3 DNA sequence: TGCAGTGCTAGTAGCCTAGCGGGGAAGATGTACGAGCAGTACTTC.

J is TRBJ1-1 and V is TRBV7-9, with 12 bases lining up with TRBD1. V dropped 5 bases and J dropped 7; count of bases not matched to a gene: 11. Germline CDR1 SEHNR, CDR2 FQNEAQ (reference sequence). The CDR3 contains 16 residues. The CDR3 loop is CASSPAGTGGVGEAFF. CDR3 in DNA: TGTGCCAGCAGCCCGGCCGGGACAGGGGGCGTCGGTGAAGCTTTCTTT.

This chain links TRBV6-6 with TRBJ2-3, with 10 bases that match TRBD2. The CDR3 has 16 residues. CDR1 and CDR2 from the germline V gene are MNHNY and SVGAGI (reference sequence). V shed 2 bases, J shed 2 bases, and the junction held 4 bases outside the gene matches. CDR3 protein: CASSYPAGGITDTQYF. DNA of the CDR3: TGTGCCAGCAGTTACCCAGCGGGGGGGATCACAGATACGCAGTATTTT.

The V gene is TRBV29-1, the J gene TRBJ2-6; TRBD2 matches 7 bases. CDR3 size: 14 residues. J gave up 2 bases and V 4 bases, and 2 bases lay outside the gene matches. CDR1 is SQVTM, CDR2 ANQGSEA, per germline. The CDR3: CSVVGGTGANVLTF. CDR3 nucleotide sequence: TGCAGCGTTGTGGGGGGGACTGGGGCCAACGTCCTGACTTTC. The variable domain in full, completed from reference TRBV29-1 and TRBJ2-6, reads SAVISQKPSRDICQRGTSLTIQCQVDSQVTMMFWYRQQPGQSLTLIATANQGSEATYESGFVIDKFPISRPNLTFSTLTVSNMSPEDSSIYLCSVVGGTGANVLTFGAGSRLTVL.

The chain joins TRBV6-5 to TRBJ1-1; D is uncertain. The CDR3 runs 13 residues. Germline CDR1 and CDR2: MNHEY and SVGAGI. V shed 5 bases and J shed 6 bases, with 13 bases lying between them. The CDR3 here is CASSPLVGPEAFF. Here the CDR3 DNA reads TGTGCCAGCAGTCCGCTGGTCGGGCCTGAAGCTTTCTTT.

The rearrangement joins TRBV21-1 to TRBJ2-2. TRBV21-1 is listed as a pseudogene. The CDR3 runs to 17 residues. The CDR3 bases are TGTGCCAGCAGCAAAGCGCCGGAAGGGACGAACACCGGGGAGCTGTTTTTT. It codes for CASSKAPEGTNTGELFF.

The chain links TRBV12-5 to TRBJ2-7; 9 bases align to TRBD1. CDR1 is LGHNT and CDR2 is FRNRAP in the germline V gene. The CDR3 sequence is 14 residues long. The junction had 5 bases not matched to a gene; V was cut back by 5 bases and J by 3 bases. This CDR3 is CASGIGDRDYEQYF. The CDR3 bases are TGTGCTAGTGGTATCGGGGACAGGGACTACGAGCAGTACTTC.

V and J are TRBV7-8 and TRBJ2-2; TRBD1 is a possible D gene (5 bases). Germline values: CDR1 SGHVS, CDR2 FQNEAQ. Between the trimmed V and J ends, which lost 4 bases and 1 base, there was a span of 10 bases. The CDR3 consists of 15 residues. Written as DNA, the CDR3 is TGTGCCAGCAGCTCTCAGGGCCTGAACACCGGGGAGCTGTTTTTT. Its translation: CASSSQGLNTGELFF.

The chain uses TRBV5-4 and TRBJ2-5; D possibly corresponds to TRBD2 (6 bases). V lost 2 bases to trimming and J lost 3 bases, with 11 bases between them. The CDR3 sequence is 14 residues long. CDR1 is SGHNT, CDR2 YYREEE, per germline (reference sequence). This CDR3 reads CASSFKWREETQYF. CDR3 DNA: TGTGCCAGCAGCTTCAAATGGAGGGAAGAGACCCAGTACTTC.

This chain connects TRBV5-1 to TRBJ2-3; D is unclear. This CDR3 has 12 amino acids. Per germline, CDR1 SGHRS and CDR2 YFSETQ. V shed 2 bases and J shed 2 bases, with 3 bases lying between them. The CDR3 DNA follows: TGCGCCAGCAGCTTTACCACAGATACGCAGTATTTT. It translates to CASSFTTDTQYF.

This clone was found a few times. The rearrangement uses TRBV14 and TRBJ1-4, with D perhaps matching TRBD1 (6 bases). Trimming took off 4 bases at V and 3 bases at J, with 15 bases between the two ends. CDR1 is SGHDN, CDR2 FVKESK, per germline. CDR3 length: 16 residues. CDR3 sequence reads: CASSRDTGPSNEKLFF. CDR3 coding DNA: TGTGCCAGCAGCCGTGATACAGGGCCCTCTAATGAAAAACTGTTTTTT.

This clone was seen a handful of times. The chain employs TRBV6-5 and TRBJ1-5; TRBD1 is a possible D gene (6 bases). V was shortened by 0 bases and J by 6 bases, with 12 bases between the two germline ends. CDR3 length equals 15 residues. Germline CDR1 MNHEY, CDR2 SVGAGI. CDR3 region: CASSYSQGGGQPQHF. The CDR3 DNA follows: TGTGCCAGCAGTTACTCACAGGGCGGAGGTCAGCCCCAGCATTTT.